Listed below are T cell receptor beta chains from one sample, sequenced in a study of blood T cell repertoires in COVID-19. Clones were sequenced by immunoSEQ multiplex PCR, and TCRdb holds only the in-frame ones, with some missing. The table records about 170,000 clones, 86% of them present only once. The sequencing sample was made of peripheral blood. These receptors all stem from a man in his 70s with acute or convalescent COVID-19. CDR3s leave out the opening cysteine and the closing phenylalanine or tryptophan. Fields, in order: J gene, clone size, D gene, V gene, CDR3 protein. The D gene is left open where the match is weak. The size field is filled for only some rows; it gives once, few, many or a size class.

J gene: TRBJ1-1; clone size: -; D gene: -; V gene: TRBV27; CDR3 protein: ARPGGAF
J gene: TRBJ2-2; clone size: -; D gene: -; V gene: TRBV5-1; CDR3 protein: ASRGAKGLNPWAGELF
J gene: TRBJ1-5; clone size: -; D gene: TRBD1; V gene: TRBV6-5; CDR3 protein: ASSNRGGQPQH
J gene: TRBJ1-1; clone size: -; D gene: -; V gene: TRBV7-3; CDR3 protein: ASSSQGWTEAF
J gene: TRBJ2-5; clone size: -; D gene: TRBD2; V gene: TRBV7-2; CDR3 protein: ASSLVGGAWETQY
J gene: TRBJ2-3; clone size: -; D gene: TRBD2; V gene: TRBV4-3; CDR3 protein: ASSQVGRGGADTQY
J gene: TRBJ2-2; clone size: -; D gene: -; V gene: TRBV7-2; CDR3 protein: ASSPDSNTGELF
J gene: TRBJ2-1; clone size: -; D gene: TRBD2; V gene: TRBV3-1/TRBV3-2; CDR3 protein: ASRRTSGSRNEQF
J gene: TRBJ2-3; clone size: once; D gene: TRBD2; V gene: TRBV4-3; CDR3 protein: ASSPSGGPADTQY
J gene: TRBJ1-5; clone size: -; D gene: -; V gene: TRBV6-5; CDR3 protein: ASRPPGGQPQH
J gene: TRBJ2-7; clone size: -; D gene: TRBD1; V gene: TRBV6-6; CDR3 protein: ASSIQGPEQY
J gene: TRBJ1-1; clone size: -; D gene: -; V gene: TRBV9; CDR3 protein: ASSKLSNTEAF
J gene: TRBJ2-7; clone size: -; D gene: TRBD2; V gene: TRBV5-1; CDR3 protein: ASSSTSGVGEQY
J gene: TRBJ2-5; clone size: -; D gene: -; V gene: TRBV5-4; CDR3 protein: ASGPRETQY
J gene: TRBJ1-2; clone size: -; D gene: -; V gene: TRBV6-5; CDR3 protein: ASSYEGNYGYT
J gene: TRBJ2-1; clone size: once; D gene: TRBD1; V gene: TRBV19; CDR3 protein: ASSSGTGYNEQF
J gene: TRBJ1-2; clone size: -; D gene: -; V gene: TRBV5-1; CDR3 protein: ASSLGSENYGYT
J gene: TRBJ2-2; clone size: -; D gene: -; V gene: TRBV7-2; CDR3 protein: ASSFPGGLTGGELF
J gene: TRBJ2-7; clone size: -; D gene: TRBD2; V gene: TRBV7-8; CDR3 protein: ASSASVRDYQWGQY
J gene: TRBJ2-5; clone size: -; D gene: TRBD1; V gene: TRBV11-2; CDR3 protein: ASSSLGTAKETQY
J gene: TRBJ1-3; clone size: once; D gene: TRBD1; V gene: TRBV30; CDR3 protein: AWSVGTGRNTIY
J gene: TRBJ1-2; clone size: -; D gene: -; V gene: TRBV5-6; CDR3 protein: ASSFWGDGYT
J gene: TRBJ1-1; clone size: few; D gene: -; V gene: TRBV5-1; CDR3 protein: ASSLLTLMNTEAF
J gene: TRBJ1-6; clone size: -; D gene: -; V gene: TRBV11-2; CDR3 protein: ASSLVLGRGSPLH
J gene: TRBJ1-5; clone size: -; D gene: -; V gene: TRBV15; CDR3 protein: ATSRVGGKSTGNQPQH
J gene: TRBJ1-1; clone size: -; D gene: -; V gene: TRBV7-9; CDR3 protein: ASSLLLRGEAF
J gene: TRBJ2-1; clone size: -; D gene: -; V gene: TRBV11-2; CDR3 protein: ASSRLFRAGKF
J gene: TRBJ1-2; clone size: -; D gene: -; V gene: TRBV5-4; CDR3 protein: ASSSPNRGYT
J gene: TRBJ2-2; clone size: -; D gene: TRBD2; V gene: TRBV24-1; CDR3 protein: ATLAGTGELF
J gene: TRBJ1-2; clone size: -; D gene: TRBD1; V gene: TRBV5-1; CDR3 protein: ASSLTAGTGPGGYT
J gene: TRBJ2-2; clone size: -; D gene: -; V gene: TRBV5-4; CDR3 protein: ASSLEGGYGELF
J gene: TRBJ1-3; clone size: -; D gene: -; V gene: TRBV28; CDR3 protein: ASSVTAGNTIY
J gene: TRBJ2-1; clone size: -; D gene: TRBD2; V gene: TRBV7-8; CDR3 protein: ASSPRGGSYNEQF
J gene: TRBJ2-1; clone size: -; D gene: -; V gene: TRBV28; CDR3 protein: ASSPARGGYNEQF
J gene: TRBJ1-2; clone size: few; D gene: -; V gene: TRBV6-5; CDR3 protein: ASSYSRPWSDGYT
J gene: TRBJ2-1; clone size: -; D gene: -; V gene: TRBV7-3; CDR3 protein: ASSRGEGNEQF
J gene: TRBJ2-7; clone size: -; D gene: TRBD2; V gene: TRBV6-5; CDR3 protein: ASSSGLDEQY
J gene: TRBJ2-5; clone size: -; D gene: -; V gene: TRBV7-6; CDR3 protein: ASRREEQGRETQY
J gene: TRBJ1-1; clone size: few; D gene: -; V gene: TRBV7-3; CDR3 protein: ASSLMSGAGEAF
J gene: TRBJ2-3; clone size: -; D gene: -; V gene: TRBV5-1; CDR3 protein: ASSSALAVSTDTQY
J gene: TRBJ2-7; clone size: -; D gene: TRBD2; V gene: TRBV19; CDR3 protein: ASSIAPGGGYEQY